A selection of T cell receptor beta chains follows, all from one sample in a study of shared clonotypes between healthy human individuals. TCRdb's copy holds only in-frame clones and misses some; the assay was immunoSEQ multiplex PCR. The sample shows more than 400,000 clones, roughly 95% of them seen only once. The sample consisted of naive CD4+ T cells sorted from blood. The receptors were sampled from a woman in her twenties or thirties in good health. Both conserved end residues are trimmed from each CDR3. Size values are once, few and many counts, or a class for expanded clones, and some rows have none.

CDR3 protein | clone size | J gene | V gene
ASSLGGRDHSGNTIY | NA | TRBJ1-3 | TRBV5-1
ASFKGRGLNTEAF | NA | TRBJ1-1 | TRBV28
ASGGVGNTIY | NA | TRBJ1-3 | TRBV11-2
ASTKEGTGELF | NA | TRBJ2-2 | TRBV2
ASTQMGAGSYNEQF | once | TRBJ2-1 | TRBV28
ASSLLGSNQPQH | NA | TRBJ1-5 | TRBV5-6
ASSGAGRGSTDTQY | NA | TRBJ2-3 | TRBV5-6
ASSQGTREY | NA | TRBJ2-7 | TRBV6-5
ASSLTGGANNEKLF | NA | TRBJ1-4 | TRBV5-1
ASSRRGLRDLMF | NA | TRBJ1-4 | TRBV2
AIRVLAGVVDTQY | once | TRBJ2-3 | TRBV10-3
ASSLARKNTEAF | few | TRBJ1-1 | TRBV7-2
ASSPTGGASEQY | NA | TRBJ2-7 | TRBV19
AGGAGQPYEQY | once | TRBJ2-7 | TRBV6-1
ASSDGTSGSINTQY | NA | TRBJ2-3 | TRBV6-1
ASGRSLQYNEQF | NA | TRBJ2-1 | TRBV5-8
ASSESDGRQLHEQY | NA | TRBJ2-7 | TRBV25-1
ASSLTGGNQPQH | NA | TRBJ1-5 | TRBV5-1
ASSYSRQKTTEAF | NA | TRBJ1-1 | TRBV6-5
AIGVIGSGAGEQY | NA | TRBJ2-7 | TRBV10-3
SVDQQGRHNEQF | NA | TRBJ2-1 | TRBV29-1
ASRGGTEAF | NA | TRBJ1-1 | TRBV2
ASSFHPANYGYT | NA | TRBJ1-2 | TRBV5-8
ASSLGPSKLF | NA | TRBJ1-4 | TRBV13
SVGQVLRDEQY | NA | TRBJ2-7 | TRBV29-1
ASSASGNTEAF | NA | TRBJ1-1 | TRBV6-4
AWTLFGGRSDTQY | NA | TRBJ2-3 | TRBV30
ASSLAQNTDTQY | NA | TRBJ2-3 | TRBV28
ASSYGSGSYNEQF | NA | TRBJ2-1 | TRBV6-7
ASSPTFYEQY | NA | TRBJ2-7 | TRBV28
ASRAPGMYHEQF | NA | TRBJ2-1 | TRBV5-1
ASSLDPGQGGYEQY | NA | TRBJ2-7 | TRBV28
ASSAGGGYQPQH | NA | TRBJ1-5 | TRBV9
ASRVSSGNTIY | once | TRBJ1-3 | TRBV10-3
ATYLEGNTEAF | NA | TRBJ1-1 | TRBV19
ASSLQGLETQY | NA | TRBJ2-5 | TRBV5-1
ASSSRVGEQY | few | TRBJ2-7 | TRBV7-9
ASSAGGSPSTDTQY | NA | TRBJ2-3 | TRBV9
ASSSAGGPSYEQY | NA | TRBJ2-7 | TRBV9
ASSIGTAVYEQY | NA | TRBJ2-7 | TRBV5-1
ASTREANYNEQF | NA | TRBJ2-1 | TRBV28
ASSQGQGQETQY | NA | TRBJ2-5 | TRBV11-3
ASSLIRLPTHQETQY | NA | TRBJ2-5 | TRBV7-8
SVSLLAGETQY | once | TRBJ2-5 | TRBV29-1
ASSLVGVVNYGYT | once | TRBJ1-2 | TRBV5-1
ASSGVYGFADTQY | NA | TRBJ2-3 | TRBV19
ASGSAPIFHEQF | NA | TRBJ2-1 | TRBV7-9
ASSLHGASSKETQY | NA | TRBJ2-5 | TRBV7-3
ASSEAGLSYEQY | NA | TRBJ2-7 | TRBV10-1